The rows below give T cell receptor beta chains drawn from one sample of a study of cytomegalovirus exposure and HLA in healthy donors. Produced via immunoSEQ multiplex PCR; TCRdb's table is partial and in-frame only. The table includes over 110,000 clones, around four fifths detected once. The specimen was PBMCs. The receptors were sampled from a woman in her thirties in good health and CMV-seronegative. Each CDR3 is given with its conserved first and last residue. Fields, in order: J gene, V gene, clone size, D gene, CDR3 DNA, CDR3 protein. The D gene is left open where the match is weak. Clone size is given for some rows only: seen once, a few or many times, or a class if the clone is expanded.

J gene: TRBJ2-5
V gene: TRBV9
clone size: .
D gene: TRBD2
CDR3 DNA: TGTGCCAGCAGCGTAGGCTTGGCGGGGGGGTCAGAGACCCAGTACTTC
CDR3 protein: CASSVGLAGGSETQYF

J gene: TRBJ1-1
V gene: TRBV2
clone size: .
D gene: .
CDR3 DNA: TGTGCCAGCAGCGTTAGCTCTCTCTTGGGGGGGAGTTACACTGAAGCTTTCTTT
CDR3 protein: CASSVSSLLGGSYTEAFF

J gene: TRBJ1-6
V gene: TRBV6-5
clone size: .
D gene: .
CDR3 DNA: TGTGCCAGCAGTTACACAGCAGGGAATTCACCCCTCCACTTT
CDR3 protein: CASSYTAGNSPLHF

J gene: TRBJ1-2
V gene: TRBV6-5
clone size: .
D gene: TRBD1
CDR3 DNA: TGTGCCAGCAGTCGCGAAATGACAGGGACCTATGGCTACACCTTC
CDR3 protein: CASSREMTGTYGYTF

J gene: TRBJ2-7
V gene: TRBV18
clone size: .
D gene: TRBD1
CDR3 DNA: TGTGCCAGCTCACCAGGGACAGGGGGCGAGGGCGAGCAGTACTTC
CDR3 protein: CASSPGTGGEGEQYF

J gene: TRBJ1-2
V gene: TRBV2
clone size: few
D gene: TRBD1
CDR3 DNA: TGTGCCAGCAAACCGGGACAGGGGGGCTATGGCTACACCTTC
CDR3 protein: CASKPGQGGYGYTF

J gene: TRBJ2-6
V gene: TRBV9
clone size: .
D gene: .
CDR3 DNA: TGTGCCAGCAGCGTGTCGGGAACTGGGGCCAACGTCCTGACTTTC
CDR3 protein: CASSVSGTGANVLTF

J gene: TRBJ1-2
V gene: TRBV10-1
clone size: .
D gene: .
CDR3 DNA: TGCGCCAGCAGTGAAGACACCAACTATGGCTACACCTTC
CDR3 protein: CASSEDTNYGYTF

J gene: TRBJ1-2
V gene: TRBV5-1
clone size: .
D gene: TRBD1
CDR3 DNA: TGCGCCAGCAGCTTACTGACAGGGAGGTATGGCTACACCTTC
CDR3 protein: CASSLLTGRYGYTF

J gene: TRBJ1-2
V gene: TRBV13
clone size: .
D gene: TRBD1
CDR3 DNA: TGTGCCAGCAGCTTCGGACGGGGGCATTGGGGACAGGAGGGCTACACCTTC
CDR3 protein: CASSFGRGHWGQEGYTF

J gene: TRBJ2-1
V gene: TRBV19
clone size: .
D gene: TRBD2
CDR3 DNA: TGTGCCAGTAGTGGGGCCGGGACTAGCGGGCGGCTCTACAATGAGCAGTTCTTC
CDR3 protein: CASSGAGTSGRLYNEQFF

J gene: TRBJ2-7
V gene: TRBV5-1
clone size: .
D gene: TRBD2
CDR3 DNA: TGCGCCAGCAGCTTGGACGCTAGCGGGGGGGCGATCTACGAGCAGTACTTC
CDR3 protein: CASSLDASGGAIYEQYF

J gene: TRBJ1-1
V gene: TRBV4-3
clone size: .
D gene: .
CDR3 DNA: TGCGCCAGCAGCCAGGGCAGAGGGGGGAACACTGAAGCTTTCTTT
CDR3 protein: CASSQGRGGNTEAFF

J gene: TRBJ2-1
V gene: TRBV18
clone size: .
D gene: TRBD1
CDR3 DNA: TGTGCCAGCTCACCTTCGACAGGGGGTAACAATGAGCAGTTCTTC
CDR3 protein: CASSPSTGGNNEQFF

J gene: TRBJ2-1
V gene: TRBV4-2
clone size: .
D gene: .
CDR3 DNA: TGTGCCAGCAGCCCAATTCGGAGCTACAATGAGCAGTTCTTC
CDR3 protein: CASSPIRSYNEQFF

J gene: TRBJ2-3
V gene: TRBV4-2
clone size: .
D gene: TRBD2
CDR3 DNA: TGTGCCAGCAGCCGTGGGACTAGCGGGGGCCAAGATACGCAGTATTTT
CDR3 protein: CASSRGTSGGQDTQYF

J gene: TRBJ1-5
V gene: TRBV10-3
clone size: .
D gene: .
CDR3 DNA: TGTGCCATCAGTGATAATAGCAATCAGCCCCAGCATTTT
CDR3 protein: CAISDNSNQPQHF

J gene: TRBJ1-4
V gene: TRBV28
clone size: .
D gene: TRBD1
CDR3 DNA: TGTGCCAGCAGCCAAAGCGGGACAGGGTCTAGTGAAAAACTGTTTTTT
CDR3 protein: CASSQSGTGSSEKLFF